This passage covers 5 T cell receptor beta chains from one sample sequenced in a study of blood T cell repertoires in COVID-19 (dated by TCRdb to the early 2020s). Library method: the immunoSEQ multiplex PCR assay. TCRdb provides this immuneACCESS table in a form limited to in-frame rearrangements. Some clones are lacking; in checked studies, under half of them reflect an unresolved V gene, and why the rest are absent is not known. The sample has about 230,000 clones on record, 86% of them singletons. In total, the top ten clones hold around a tenth of the sample. The sequenced sample consisted of peripheral blood. These receptors all stem from a man in his fifties with COVID-19, enrolled during active disease.

V gene TRBV4-2 combines with J gene TRBJ2-1; TRBD2 matches 9 bases. The CDR3 runs to 17 residues. The V gene end was trimmed by 0 bases and the J gene end by 2 bases; junction bases not matched to a gene: 5. CDR1 and CDR2 (germline): LGHNA, YNFKEQ. This CDR3 reads CASSQEGSGGPYNEQFF. The CDR3 DNA sequence: TGTGCCAGCAGCCAAGAAGGTAGCGGGGGCCCCTACAATGAGCAGTTCTTC.

The chain joins TRBV7-9 to TRBJ1-3; a possible D gene is TRBD1 (5 bases). The CDR3 contains 17 residues. Trimming left V 0 bases short and J 0 bases short, with 12 bases between. In germline, CDR1 is SEHNR, CDR2 FQNEAQ (reference sequence). CDR3 sequence (DNA): TGTGCCAGCAGCTTAGCTGGGACTGCAAGCTCTGGAAACACCATATATTTT. Translation: CASSLAGTASSGNTIYF. Looking up the rest from reference TRBV7-9 and TRBJ1-3 gives the full variable domain: DTGVSQNPRHKITKRGQNVTFRCDPISEHNRLYWYRQTLGQGPEFLTYFQNEAQLEKSRLLSDRFSAERPKGSFSTLEIQRTEQGDSAMYLCASSLAGTASSGNTIYFGEGSWLTVV.

J is TRBJ2-3 and V is TRBV4-3; 10 nucleotides agree with TRBD1. This CDR3 contains 16 residues. The V and J ends lost 3 bases and 4 bases, in that order; junction bases with no gene match: 7. The V gene's germline CDR1 is LGHNA and CDR2 YSLEER. CDR3 in amino acids: CASSHWGQGYSDTQYF. In DNA, the CDR3 is TGCGCCAGCAGCCATTGGGGACAGGGGTATTCAGATACGCAGTATTTT.

The chain has TRBV5-4 and TRBJ2-2; 7 nucleotides match TRBD2. The CDR3 totals 15 residues. Germline loops: CDR1 SGHNT, CDR2 YYREEE (reference sequence). Trimming removed 4 bases from V and 7 bases from J; junction bases left unmatched: 10. DNA of the CDR3: TGTGCCAGCAGCCTGGGAGCGAGGGAGGGCGGGGAGCTGTTTTTT. It translates to CASSLGAREGGELFF.

This chain links TRBV11-2 with TRBJ2-7; 8 positions match TRBD2. This CDR3 is built from 13 residues. Trimming at V came to 5 bases and at J to 6 bases, leaving 6 bases not matched to a gene. Looked up from germline, CDR1 is SGHAT and CDR2 is FQNNGV. Here the CDR3 DNA reads TGTGCCAGCAGCCTCAGGACTAGCAGCGAGCAGTACTTC. It specifies CASSLRTSSEQYF.